The TCR beta chain under discussion was sequenced for a study of blood T cell repertoires in COVID-19. Overall study context: COVID-19 samples from acute and convalescent phases originated in the United States, Italy and Spain. T cells, B-cell-depleted T cells, or PBMCs provided the cDNA or gDNA that served as material.

Clones were read by immunoSEQ multiplex PCR, and TCRdb kept only the in-frame ones, dropping some. This table holds about 380,000 clones, more than 70% found once. From germline, CDR1 is SGHNT and CDR2 YYREEE (reference sequence). The CDR3 covers 15 residues. V gave up 1 base and J gave up 2 bases; unmatched junction bases: 3. Sequences were obtained from PBMCs or T cells enriched from blood (not recorded which). The source is a woman between 18 and 30 years old who had recovered from COVID-19. J is TRBJ1-3 and V is TRBV5-4; 7 nucleotides agree with TRBD1. CDR3 DNA: TGTGCCAGCAGCTTGAAACAGGGGCCTGGAAACACCATATATTTT. Its translation is CASSLKQGPGNTIYF.